This TCR beta chain was recorded in a study of CD8+ T cells in alopecia areata. V lost 4 bases to trimming and J lost 4 bases, with 19 bases between them. The CDR3 has 16 residues. CDR1 is SGHRS and CDR2 is YFSETQ in the germline V gene. Sequencing templates came from extracted RNA that was reverse transcribed into cDNA. Here immunoSEQ multiplex PCR was the method, and the copy in TCRdb shows in-frame clones only, minus some. This sample has about 120,000 clones, with 35% to 40% found just once. The TCR sequence derives from a human donor with alopecia areata. Sequenced material: CD4+ T cells sorted from blood. The rearrangement joins TRBV5-1 to TRBJ2-3, with D possibly being TRBD1 (6 bases). CDR3 sequence reads: CASSARNRVGADTQYF. DNA for the CDR3: TGCGCCAGCAGCGCACGCAACAGGGTCGGGGCAGATACGCAGTATTTT.